These 9 T cell receptor beta chains were sequenced from one sample in a study of cytomegalovirus exposure and HLA in healthy donors. Researchers ran the PCR with 60 Vbeta and 13 Jbeta primers. Assay used: immunoSEQ multiplex PCR; TCRdb lists only in-frame clones, some missing. Here the sample spans about 180,000 clones, roughly 80% being singletons. The source material was PBMCs. These TCRs come from a male donor in good health and CMV-seronegative.

The CDR3 bases are TGTGCCAGCACGATGACACCTCCGAACACCGGGGAGCTGTTTTTT. Protein product: CASTMTPPNTGELFF. This chain connects TRBV2 to TRBJ2-2; D remains ambiguous. The CDR3 length is 15 residues. V lost 7 bases to trimming and J lost 0 bases, with 12 bases between them. Per germline, CDR1 SNHLY and CDR2 FYNNEI.

J is TRBJ1-2 and V is TRBV18, with TRBD1 matching 7 bases. This CDR3 is 13 amino acids long. CDR1 and CDR2 from the germline V gene are KGHSH and LQKENI. V gave up 3 bases and J gave up 4 bases; unmatched junction bases: 2. This CDR3 is CASSPGQSYGYTF. The DNA for the CDR3 is TGTGCCAGCTCACCGGGACAGAGCTATGGCTACACCTTC.

The genes are TRBV7-9 and TRBJ2-5; 7 bases are shared with TRBD2. The V and J ends lost 5 bases and 5 bases, in that order; junction bases with no gene match: 8. This CDR3 is 14 amino acids long. CDR1 and CDR2 (germline): SEHNR, FQNEAQ (reference sequence). CDR3 residues: CASSQVRGGETQYF. CDR3 coding DNA: TGTGCCAGCAGCCAGGTCCGGGGAGGGGAGACCCAGTACTTC.

V and J are TRBV5-1 and TRBJ1-2; 10 nucleotides align to TRBD1. V was pared by 0 bases and J by 1 base, with 6 bases of the junction left unmatched. The CDR3 has 17 amino acids. Germline values: CDR1 SGHRS, CDR2 YFSETQ. Here the CDR3 DNA reads TGCGCCAGCAGCTTGGAGGGACAGGGGATAGGTAACTATGGCTACACCTTC. It codes for CASSLEGQGIGNYGYTF.

The chain recombines TRBV7-2 with TRBJ2-3; TRBD2 agrees at 10 bases. This CDR3 has 15 amino acids. Germline CDR1 reads SGHTA; CDR2 reads FQGNSA. The V and J ends lost 5 bases and 5 bases, in that order; junction bases with no gene match: 7. The CDR3 region has the DNA TGTGCCAGCAGCCCACAGCGGGGGGGGAGAGATACGCAGTATTTT. This sequence encodes CASSPQRGGRDTQYF. Full variable domain (outside the CDR3, taken from reference TRBV7-2 and TRBJ2-3): GAGVSQSPSNKVTEKGKDVELRCDPISGHTALYWYRQSLGQGLEFLIYFQGNSAPDKSGLPSDRFSAERTGGSVSTLTIQRTQQEDSAVYLCASSPQRGGRDTQYFGPGTRLTVL.

V and J are TRBV28 and TRBJ2-1; a possible D gene is TRBD2 (6 bases). V was pared by 5 bases and J by 8 bases, with 13 bases between. This CDR3 contains 13 residues. Looked up from germline, CDR1 is MDHEN and CDR2 is SYDVKM. The CDR3 is CASSTGGVYEQFF. For the CDR3, the DNA is TGTGCCAGCAGTACCGGCGGGGTCTATGAGCAGTTCTTC.

The rearrangement joins TRBV5-4 to TRBJ1-2, with 10 positions matching TRBD1. This CDR3 comprises 16 residues. Losses at the gene ends were 7 bases for V and 8 bases for J; bases not matched to a gene: 17. Per the germline V gene, CDR1 is SGHNT and CDR2 is YYREEE (reference sequence). The DNA for the CDR3 is TGTGCCAGCGAACAAAGGGGGACAGGGGAATCCTACGGCTACACCTTC. Amino acid sequence: CASEQRGTGESYGYTF.

The sample holds a few counts of this clone. This rearrangement joins TRBV5-6 to TRBJ2-7; D remains unclear. Germline assignment: CDR1 SGHDT and CDR2 YYEEEE. The CDR3 runs 13 residues. The V end lost 1 base, the J end lost 1 base, and 6 bases lay between the germline ends. The CDR3 protein is CASSLWASYEQYF. The DNA for the CDR3 is TGTGCCAGCAGCTTGTGGGCGTCCTACGAGCAGTACTTC.

In its sample, this clone was seen a few times. This rearrangement joins TRBV6-1 to TRBJ1-1; no firm D call. Germline V CDR1 and CDR2: MNHNS, SASEGT. V was trimmed by 0 bases and J by 5 bases, leaving 4 bases between them. The CDR3 covers 12 residues. CDR3 protein: CASSEAYTEAFF. The CDR3 nucleotides are TGTGCCAGCAGTGAAGCGTATACTGAAGCTTTCTTT.